These T cell receptor beta chains were read from a single sample in a study of identical twins. TCRdb re-derived calls from the 5' RACE reads in MiXCR, one entry per CDR3 protein. The profile shows more than 1.5 million distinct CDR3 sequences, 25% to 35% of them singletons. The specimen sequenced was cord blood. All receptors derive from a newborn girl in good health. Each CDR3 is given with its conserved first and last residue. A D gene is named only where the DNA matches it firmly. Clone size appears in some rows only: once, few, many, or a class for an expanded clone.

NA	TRBJ2-5	TRBV7-9	few	CASSLVQSQETQYF	TGTGCCAGCAGCTTAGTCCAATCCCAAGAGACCCAGTACTTC
NA	TRBJ2-7	TRBV6-1	few	CASSGGPTYEQYF	TGTGCCAGCAGCGGGGGGCCTACCTACGAGCAGTACTTC
NA	TRBJ1-2	TRBV29-1	many	CSVVDTTNYGYTF	TGCAGCGTTGTGGACACCACTAACTATGGCTACACCTTC
NA	TRBJ1-6	TRBV5-6	once	CASSEAGSTGIPYSPLHF	TGTGCCAGCAGCGAGGCGGGTTCCACCGGGATCCCATATTCACCCCTCCACTTT
TRBD2	TRBJ2-2	TRBV5-1	NA	CASSLVSGRTGELFF	TGCGCCAGCAGCTTGGTTAGCGGGAGAACCGGGGAGCTGTTTTTT
NA	TRBJ2-7	TRBV7-2	few	CASSLRHSLSYEQYF	TGTGCCAGCAGCTTACGCCACAGCCTCTCCTACGAGCAGTACTTC
NA	TRBJ2-3	TRBV18	few	CASSPPAPMPVRDTQYF	TGTGCCAGCTCACCACCGGCTCCCATGCCAGTCCGGGATACGCAGTATTTT
NA	TRBJ2-3	TRBV28	NA	CASSQGPILTVGTQYF	TGTGCCAGCAGTCAGGGGCCCATCTTGACAGTGGGTACGCAGTATTTT
NA	TRBJ1-5	TRBV12-5	once	CASGLGQPQHF	TGTGCTAGTGGTTTGGGTCAGCCCCAGCATTTT
NA	TRBJ2-2	TRBV2	NA	CASLLATTGELFF	TGTGCCAGCCTACTAGCAACCACCGGGGAGCTGTTTTTT
TRBD2	TRBJ2-1	TRBV12-3/TRBV12-4	NA	CASSLSGRHYNEQFF	TGTGCCAGCAGTCTTAGCGGGAGGCACTACAATGAGCAGTTCTTC
NA	TRBJ2-7	TRBV2	few	CASMGARPYEQYF	TGTGCCAGCATGGGGGCTAGACCCTACGAGCAGTACTTC
TRBD2	TRBJ2-3	TRBV13	few	CASSPTLAMNTQYF	TGTGCCAGCAGCCCGACACTAGCGATGAATACGCAGTATTTT
NA	TRBJ2-1	TRBV29-1	many	CSVQIQGQFF	TGCAGCGTCCAAATACAGGGGCAGTTCTTC
TRBD2	TRBJ2-3	TRBV7-8	NA	CASSSGLAGFKDTQYF	TGTGCCAGCAGCTCCGGACTAGCGGGGTTTAAGGATACGCAGTATTTT
TRBD1	TRBJ1-1	TRBV6-6	few	CASSYSPTGGTEAFF	TGTGCCAGCAGTTACTCGCCGACAGGGGGGACTGAAGCTTTCTTT
TRBD2	TRBJ2-1	TRBV29-1	NA	CSVGASTSGRPYNEQFF	TGCAGCGTCGGCGCTAGCACTAGCGGGAGACCCTACAATGAGCAGTTCTTC
NA	TRBJ2-3	TRBV20-1	few	CSAADTRTDTQYF	TGCAGTGCCGCGGACACCCGCACAGATACGCAGTATTTT
TRBD2	TRBJ2-4	TRBV5-1	NA	CASGPGLAGGLSKNIQYF	TGCGCCAGCGGGCCGGGACTAGCGGGGGGGCTGTCCAAAAACATTCAGTACTTC
NA	TRBJ2-1	TRBV24-1	NA	CATSDSTGTRYNEQFF	TGTGCCACCAGTGACAGTACAGGGACGAGGTACAATGAGCAGTTCTTC
TRBD2	TRBJ2-3	TRBV9	NA	CASTAVPTSGVDTQYF	TGTGCCAGTACAGCGGTACCGACTAGCGGGGTAGATACGCAGTATTTT
NA	TRBJ2-4	TRBV20-1	few	CSALKGTAKNIQYF	TGCAGTGCCCTTAAGGGGACAGCCAAAAACATTCAGTACTTC
NA	TRBJ2-3	TRBV5-1	NA	CASSPTAKRTQYF	TGCGCCAGCAGCCCTACCGCTAAACGGACGCAGTATTTT
TRBD2	TRBJ2-5	TRBV10-2	NA	CASIPSGSKETQYF	TGCGCCAGCATCCCTAGCGGGTCTAAAGAGACCCAGTACTTC
TRBD1	TRBJ2-3	TRBV5-4	few	CASSQTGTVTDTQYF	TGTGCCAGCAGCCAAACCGGGACAGTCACAGATACGCAGTATTTT
NA	TRBJ1-3	TRBV5-1	NA	CASSLDAGNTIYF	TGCGCCAGCAGCTTGGACGCCGGAAACACCATATATTTT
TRBD1	TRBJ1-1	TRBV12-3/TRBV12-4	few	CASGFPRDEDRADTEAFF	TGTGCCAGCGGGTTTCCGAGGGACGAAGACAGGGCGGACACTGAAGCTTTCTTT
NA	TRBJ1-1	TRBV12-3/TRBV12-4	few	CASSLNGKRGAEAFF	TGTGCCAGCAGTTTAAACGGGAAGAGGGGCGCTGAAGCTTTCTTT
NA	TRBJ2-7	TRBV12-3/TRBV12-4	many	CASSPKGPNYEQYF	TGTGCCAGCAGTCCTAAGGGACCCAACTACGAGCAGTACTTC
NA	TRBJ2-7	TRBV28	many	CASGRPYEQYF	TGTGCCAGCGGACGTCCCTACGAGCAGTACTTC
NA	TRBJ1-1	TRBV14	NA	CASRRGENTEAFF	TGTGCCAGCAGAAGAGGGGAGAACACTGAAGCTTTCTTT
NA	TRBJ2-3	TRBV6-4	NA	CASRRSGQSTDTQYF	TGTGCCAGCAGGAGAAGCGGACAAAGCACAGATACGCAGTATTTT
TRBD1	TRBJ2-7	TRBV20-1	many	CSASTGGSYEQYF	TGCAGCGCATCCACAGGGGGCTCCTACGAGCAGTACTTC
TRBD1	TRBJ2-7	TRBV10-2	many	CASSTLGTVHYEQYF	TGCGCCAGCAGTACACTCGGGACAGTCCATTACGAGCAGTACTTC
NA	TRBJ2-1	TRBV5-1	few	CASSLVSRDGNEQFF	TGCGCCAGCAGCTTGGTGTCCCGGGATGGGAATGAGCAGTTCTTC
NA	TRBJ2-7	TRBV2	NA	CASSPHDLPSYEQYF	TGTGCCAGCAGCCCCCACGATTTGCCTTCCTACGAGCAGTACTTC
NA	TRBJ1-1	TRBV7-2	NA	CASSLATVMNTEAFF	TGTGCCAGCAGCTTAGCGACAGTCATGAACACTGAAGCTTTCTTT
NA	TRBJ1-6	TRBV20-1	few	CSAPEDSNNSPLHF	TGCAGTGCTCCAGAGGACAGCAATAATTCACCCCTCCACTTT
NA	TRBJ1-6	TRBV5-6	few	CASSSGRLRWLYSPLHF	TGTGCCAGCAGCTCGGGACGCCTACGGTGGTTGTATTCACCCCTCCACTTT
NA	TRBJ2-7	TRBV19	few	CASSIDRTYEQYF	TGTGCCAGTAGTATCGACAGGACCTACGAGCAGTACTTC